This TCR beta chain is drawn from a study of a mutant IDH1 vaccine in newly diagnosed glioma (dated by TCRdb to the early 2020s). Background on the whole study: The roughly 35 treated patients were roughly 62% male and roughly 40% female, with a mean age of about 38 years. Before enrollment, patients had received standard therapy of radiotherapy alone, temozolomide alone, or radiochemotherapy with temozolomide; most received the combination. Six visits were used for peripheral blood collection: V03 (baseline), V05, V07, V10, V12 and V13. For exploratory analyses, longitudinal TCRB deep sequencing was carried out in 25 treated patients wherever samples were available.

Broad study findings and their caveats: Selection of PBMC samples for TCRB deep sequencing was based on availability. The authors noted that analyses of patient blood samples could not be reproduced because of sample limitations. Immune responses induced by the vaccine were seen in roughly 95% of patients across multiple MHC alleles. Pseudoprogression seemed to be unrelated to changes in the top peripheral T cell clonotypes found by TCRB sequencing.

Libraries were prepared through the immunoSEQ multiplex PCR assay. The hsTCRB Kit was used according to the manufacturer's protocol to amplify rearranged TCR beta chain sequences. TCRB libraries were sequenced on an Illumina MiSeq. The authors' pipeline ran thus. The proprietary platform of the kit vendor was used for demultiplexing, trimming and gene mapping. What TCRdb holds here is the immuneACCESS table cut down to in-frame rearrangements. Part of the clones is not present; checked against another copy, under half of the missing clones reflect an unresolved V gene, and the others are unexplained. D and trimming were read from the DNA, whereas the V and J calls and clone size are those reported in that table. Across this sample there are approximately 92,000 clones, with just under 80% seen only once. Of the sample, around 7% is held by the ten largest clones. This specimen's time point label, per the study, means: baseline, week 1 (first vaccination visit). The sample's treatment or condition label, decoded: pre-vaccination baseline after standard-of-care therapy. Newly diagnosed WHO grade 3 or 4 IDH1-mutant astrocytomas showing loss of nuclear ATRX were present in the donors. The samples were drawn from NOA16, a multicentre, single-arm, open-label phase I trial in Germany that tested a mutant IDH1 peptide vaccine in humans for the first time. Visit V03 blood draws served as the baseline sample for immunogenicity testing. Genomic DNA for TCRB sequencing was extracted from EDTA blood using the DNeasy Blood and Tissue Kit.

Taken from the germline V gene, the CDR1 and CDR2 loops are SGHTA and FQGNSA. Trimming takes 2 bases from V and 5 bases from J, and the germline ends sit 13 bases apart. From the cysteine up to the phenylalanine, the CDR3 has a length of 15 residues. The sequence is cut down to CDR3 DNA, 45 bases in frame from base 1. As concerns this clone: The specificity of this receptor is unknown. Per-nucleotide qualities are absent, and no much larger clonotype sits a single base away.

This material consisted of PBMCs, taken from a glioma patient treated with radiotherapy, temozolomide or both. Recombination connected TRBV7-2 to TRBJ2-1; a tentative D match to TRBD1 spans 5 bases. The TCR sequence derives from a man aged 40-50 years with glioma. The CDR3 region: CASSLLAGYNNEQFF. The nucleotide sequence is TGTGCCAGCAGCTTATTGGCAGGGTATAACAATGAGCAGTTCTTC.